The TCR beta chain under discussion was sequenced for a study of shared clonotypes between healthy human individuals (dated by TCRdb to between 2020 and 2021). Regarding the research as a whole: A couple of women and three men aged 18 to 49 years were included in the cohort. For each donor, CD4 naive and CD4 memory were each given three plates, CD8 naive was given two plates, and CD8 memory was given one plate. Blood TCR repertoires of five healthy adults were deeply sequenced to estimate repertoire size and the extent of clonotype sharing between individuals. Leukapheresis yielded between about 0.8 and 9.5 billion PBMCs per donor. Libraries were prepared and TCR repertoires were sequenced by different laboratories using diverse techniques, in order to increase sequencing depth and limit assay-specific biases. The study at large found these results: Incomplete sequencing was indicated by rarefaction of sorted-subset datasets, despite the large sequencing depth. Higher generation probabilities were observed for clonotypes shared by all four sorted-subset donors than for non-shared clonotypes. Larger estimated clonotype richness was generally found for naive subsets than for memory subsets. Sampling was limited to blood, and TCR repertoires in tissue likely differ from TCR repertoires in blood. Because the study included only a small number of donors, the genetic and exposure-history diversity represented was limited. Based on pairwise subsampling, the degree of clonotype sharing among donors was expected to be affected by sequencing depth. About 4.5% of naive CD4, roughly 3.5% of naive CD8, 2.3% of memory CD4, and about 0.4% of memory CD8 clonotypes were shared across a few donors.

A word on this clone: No cognate antigen has been identified for it. No base quality values were provided; no much bigger clone lies one nucleotide off.

Using the deep immunoSEQ assay, multiplex PCR amplified TCR CDR3 regions from genomic DNA. Genomic DNA extracted from each cell subset was distributed evenly over all wells of several immunoSEQ 96-well plates, and each plate served as one replicate. For sorted subsets, each replicate PCR was loaded with approximately 0.2 ug genomic DNA, equivalent to approximately 33,000 T cell genomes. Purified libraries were quantified with a Qubit 3.0 fluorometer, sized on a Bioanalyzer 2100, and re-quantified with the KAPA Library Quantification kit. A separate single-read 150-cycle Illumina NextSeq 550 flow cell was used to sequence each immunoSEQ 96-well plate. The authors processed their data as follows. Because the immunoSEQ output held only junctional sequences and lacked quality scores, the filtering could not match the filtering applied to full-length reads. To assign V/J genes and CDR3, sequences were annotated against IMGT germline references using PyIR, a Python wrapper for IgBLAST v1.9. Reads were removed for weak V/J assignments (E-value above 1e-6), missing CDR3, stop codons, out-of-frame junctions, or ambiguous translated residues. V3J clonotypes were defined by identical inferred V gene, J gene, and CDR3 amino acid sequence. The percentage overlap between two repertoires was calculated by dividing the number of shared unique clonotypes by the size of the smaller repertoire. Repertoire richness was assessed with RTK rarefaction, the Chao1 estimator, and Recon v2.1 estimates of unobserved clonotypes. OLGA was used to compute generation probabilities for all TCRbeta clonotypes that the gDNA method yielded from a handful of donors. The table comes from immuneACCESS by way of TCRdb, which keeps in-frame sequences with V and J called. Part of the clones is missing from these tables; in studies checked, under half for an unresolved V gene and the rest for unknown reasons. V and J calls and clone size are as listed in that table; D and trimming were resolved from the DNA. Across this sample there are around 1,900,000 clones, with just over 90% seen only once. The top ten clones comprise about 1.7% of the sample.

The junction shows trimming of 5 bases on V and 4 bases on J, plus 15 bases between the germline ends. There are 15 amino acids in the CDR3, from cysteine to phenylalanine inclusive. The only DNA kept is the CDR3, 45 bases in frame from the first base. CDR1 is given as SGHVS and CDR2 as FQNEAQ, both from the germline V gene. CD8 naive samples consisted of CD45RO-negative cells that were positively selected for CCR7, yielding a CD45RA+CCR7+ population without TemRA cells. The donors were healthy, HIV-negative adults who had no recently reported acute infections or vaccinations. Only Caucasian adults living in Nashville, Tennessee, USA were represented among the donors. Blood was collected by leukapheresis, and PBMCs were isolated by Ficoll-Histopaque density gradient centrifugation and then cryopreserved in liquid nitrogen vapor phase. Analytical flow cytometry was used to check the purity and quantity of each magnetically sorted T cell population. Genomic DNA was isolated from every sorted fraction and measured by UV absorbance on a Nanodrop 2000c.

The TCR comes from a man aged 18-30 years in good health. Some clones in this sample may be carry-over from other donors' samples. Recombination connected TRBV7-8 to TRBJ2-1; the D region is possibly TRBD1 or TRBD2, each matching across 5 bases. Sequenced input: naive CD8+ T cells from PBMCs. The label giving this sample's cell subset or site can be read as: CD45RA+CCR7+. The DNA sequence reads TGTGCCAGCAGCCAAGCAAGGGACGGATACAATGAGCAGTTCTTC. Its translation is CASSQARDGYNEQFF.